Shown below are 27 T cell receptor beta chains from a single sample sequenced in a study of Ad26.COV2.S vaccination and SARS-CoV-2 variants. Generated by immunoSEQ multiplex PCR, the TCRdb table keeps only in-frame clones and is missing some. The table shows 300,000 to 500,000 clones, with around nine tenths occurring only once. Treatment indicated: about 20 received Ad26.COV2.S at low or high dose, single or two shots; five or six received placebo; per-sample allocation not given. All samples were drawn on day 63, counting from the first vaccine or placebo injection. The material sequenced was peripheral blood, taken in a trial of Ad26.COV2.S vaccine versus placebo. All receptors come from a person aged 18-65 years who received the Ad26.COV2.S COVID-19 vaccine or a placebo.

This chain joins TRBV7-9 and TRBJ2-7; D gene unclear. Trimming took off 0 bases at V and 3 bases at J, with 9 bases between the two ends. The CDR3 runs 14 residues. The germline V gene encodes CDR1 SEHNR and CDR2 FQNEAQ (reference sequence). The CDR3 DNA is TGTGCCAGCAGCTTAGCGGGGAACCTCTACGAGCAGTACTTC. Its protein product is CASSLAGNLYEQYF.

This chain uses TRBV5-1 with TRBJ1-3; D uncertain. Trimming removed 4 bases from V and 2 bases from J, with 19 bases in between. This CDR3 has 17 amino acids. The germline gives CDR1 SGHRS, CDR2 YFSETQ. The CDR3 sequence is CASSLEEGLQAGNTIYF. In DNA form, the CDR3 reads TGCGCCAGCAGCCTAGAAGAGGGCCTTCAGGCTGGAAACACCATATATTTT.

This rearrangement joins TRBV12-3 or TRBV12-4 to TRBJ2-2; D is ambiguous. This CDR3 region has 13 residues. The ends were cut back, 6 bases at V and 7 bases at J, with 12 bases in the middle. The CDR3, as DNA: TGTGCCAGCAGGATGGCGCACGGCGGGGAGCTGTTTTTT. This encodes CASRMAHGGELFF.

The rearrangement links TRBV27 to TRBJ1-4, with D unresolved. With 5 bases removed from V and 6 bases from J, the gap between germline ends came to 22 bases. The germline V gene has CDR1 MNHEY and CDR2 SMNVEV (reference sequence). There are 17 residues in the CDR3. CDR3: CASSPTHKPKVYEKLFF. The CDR3 DNA is TGTGCCAGCAGTCCCACGCACAAGCCCAAGGTATATGAAAAACTGTTTTTT.

This clone was observed a handful of times. V usage is TRBV27 and J usage is TRBJ1-5; a weak D match, TRBD1 (5 bases). V was pared by 5 bases and J by 11 bases, with 22 bases between. The germline V gene has CDR1 MNHEY and CDR2 SMNVEV (reference sequence). The CDR3 runs 15 residues. Written as DNA, the CDR3 is TGTGCCAGCAGTATGGGCGGATGGGGGTATCAAGCCCAGCATTTT. Protein product: CASSMGGWGYQAQHF.

Concerning this clone itself: The sample has other DNA sequences that encode this CDR3 too. This chain joins TRBV4-1 and TRBJ2-3; the D is unclear. The germline gives CDR1 MGHRA, CDR2 YSYEKL. V was clipped by 1 base and J by 6 bases, with 2 bases between them. CDR3 length: 11 amino acids. Here the CDR3 reads CASSQGDTQYF. The CDR3 DNA is TGCGCCAGCAGCCAAGGCGATACGCAGTATTTT.

The chain couples TRBV7-9 to TRBJ1-1; D uncertain. The germline gives CDR1 SEHNR, CDR2 FQNEAQ (reference sequence). The CDR3 has 13 residues. Trimming took off 4 bases at V and 7 bases at J, with 13 bases between the two ends. In nucleotides, the CDR3 is TGTGCCAGCAGCTCGACTACCCGGCTTGAAGCTTTCTTT. Translation: CASSSTTRLEAFF.

This chain links TRBV19 with TRBJ1-1, with 8 positions matching TRBD1. The CDR3 is 15 amino acids. The V and J ends lost 4 bases and 0 bases, in that order; junction bases with no gene match: 4. Germline V gene lookup returns CDR1 LNHDA and CDR2 SQIVND (reference sequence). CDR3 in amino acids: CASSTTGVMNTEAFF. The CDR3 DNA reads TGTGCCAGTAGTACGACAGGGGTCATGAACACTGAAGCTTTCTTT. The whole variable domain, filled in from reference TRBV19 and TRBJ1-1, reads DGGITQSPKYLFRKEGQNVTLSCEQNLNHDAMYWYRQDPGQGLRLIYYSQIVNDFQKGDIAEGYSVSREKKESFPLTVTSAQKNPTAFYLCASSTTGVMNTEAFFGQGTRLTVV.

V usage is TRBV25-1 and J usage is TRBJ2-5; TRBD1 matches 7 bases. V trimming: 5 bases; J trimming: 1 base; junction bases outside the gene matches: 4. The CDR3 loop spans 14 amino acids. The germline V gene has CDR1 MGHDK and CDR2 SYGVNS. The CDR3 DNA follows: TGTGCCAGCAGTTATAGGGACAGCCAAGAGACCCAGTACTTC. This gives the protein CASSYRDSQETQYF.

This chain joins TRBV6-6 and TRBJ1-3, with no clear D. With 0 bases removed from V and 2 bases from J, the gap between germline ends came to 11 bases. The CDR3 extends over 16 amino acids. Per the germline V gene, CDR1 is MNHNY and CDR2 is SVGAGI (reference sequence). CDR3 region: CASSYSEGTAGNTIYF. For the CDR3, the DNA is TGTGCCAGCAGTTACTCGGAGGGAACCGCTGGAAACACCATATATTTT.

The CDR3 DNA reads TGTGCCAGCTACCTAGCGGATTACCAAGAGACCCAGTACTTC. Protein product: CASYLADYQETQYF. The chain uses TRBV6-5 and TRBJ2-5, with 7 bases matching TRBD2. Per germline, CDR1 MNHEY and CDR2 SVGAGI. This CDR3 region has 14 residues. J lost 0 bases, V lost 8 bases, and 6 bases had no gene match.

The chain is built from TRBV10-1 and TRBJ2-2; tentatively, D is TRBD2 (5 bases). The CDR3 spans 15 residues. The germline V and J ends were trimmed by 5 bases and 2 bases, with 12 bases remaining between them. Germline V gives CDR1 WNHNN, CDR2 SYGVQD (reference sequence). The CDR3 region has the DNA TGCGCCAGCAGTTATGGGCCGGGAAACACCGGGGAGCTGTTTTTT. This codes for CASSYGPGNTGELFF.

This clone was recorded only once. The chain is built from TRBV7-9 and TRBJ1-2, with a possible D match to TRBD1 (5 bases). Germline lookup yields CDR1 SEHNR and CDR2 FQNEAQ (reference sequence). This CDR3 has 13 residues. The V gene lost 2 bases and the J gene lost 6 bases, with 10 bases spanning the gap. This chain's CDR3 is CASSLRQGDGYTF. CDR3 bases: TGTGCCAGCAGCTTAAGGCAGGGTGATGGCTACACCTTC.

CDR3 protein: CASTLGNTIYF. The CDR3 DNA reads as TGTGCCAGCACACTTGGAAACACCATATATTTT. V usage is TRBV6-5 and J usage is TRBJ1-3; no clear D gene. Germline CDR1 reads MNHEY; CDR2 reads SVGAGI. This CDR3 is built from 11 residues. The V gene lost 7 bases and the J gene lost 3 bases, with 4 bases spanning the gap.

V usage is TRBV18 and J usage is TRBJ2-2, with D unclear. Germline V gene lookup returns CDR1 KGHSH and CDR2 LQKENI. Trimming took off 1 base at V and 3 bases at J, with 6 bases between the two ends. The CDR3 covers 14 residues. DNA of the CDR3: TGTGCCAGCTCACCACTGGCAGACACCGGGGAGCTGTTTTTT. Encoded protein: CASSPLADTGELFF.

The chain is built from TRBV29-1 and TRBJ1-1; the D is unclear. Trimming took 0 bases from V and 13 from J, leaving 21 bases between them. CDR3 length: 14 amino acids. Germline assignment: CDR1 SQVTM and CDR2 ANQGSEA. CDR3 in DNA: TGCAGCGTTGAAGATCCAGCCCGGGTATTATATGGTTTCTTT. As protein: CSVEDPARVLYGFF.

The V call is TRBV7-9, the J call TRBJ2-3; the D gene is possibly TRBD2 (5 bases). CDR3 length equals 15 residues. V gave up 8 bases and J gave up 3 bases, with 18 bases separating them. Germline-derived CDR1 and CDR2 are SEHNR and FQNEAQ (reference sequence). Here the CDR3 DNA reads TGTGCCAGCGGAACCTACAACCCGGGAACAGATACGCAGTATTTT. Residues: CASGTYNPGTDTQYF.

In this sample, this clone turned up once. The chain links TRBV25-1 to TRBJ1-1; 8 bases are a match to TRBD1. Germline V gene data show CDR1 as MGHDK and CDR2 as SYGVNS. The V segment lost 6 bases and the J segment 4 bases; nucleotides outside the gene matches: 4. CDR3 size: 13 residues. The CDR3 sequence: CASSTGGFTEAFF. As DNA, the CDR3 is TGTGCCAGCAGCACAGGGGGTTTCACTGAAGCTTTCTTT.

The chain combines TRBV6-5 with TRBJ1-1; D remains ambiguous. The CDR3 contains 11 residues. CDR1 is MNHEY and CDR2 is SVGAGI in the germline V gene. V was cut by 6 bases and J by 2 bases, with 4 bases left in between. CDR3 coding DNA: TGTGCCAGCAGGTCAAACACTGAAGCTTTCTTT. It translates to CASRSNTEAFF.

The chain recombines TRBV9 with TRBJ1-1, with a weak D call TRBD1 (6 bases). Trimming shortened V by 0 bases and J by 8 bases, and 8 bases separated the two germline ends. The CDR3 totals 12 residues. CDR1 and CDR2 from the germline V gene are SGDLS and YYNGEE. The CDR3 nucleotides are TGTGCCAGCAGCGTAGAGGGGGTGGAAGCTTTCTTT. It encodes CASSVEGVEAFF.

In its sample, this clone was seen a few times. The V call is TRBV12-3 or TRBV12-4, the J call TRBJ2-1, with 8 bases lining up with TRBD1. The V gene end was trimmed by 5 bases and the J gene end by 15 bases; junction bases not matched to a gene: 12. This CDR3 is built from 13 residues. CDR3 sequence reads: CASSPGQVKMRFF. CDR3 in DNA: TGTGCCAGCAGTCCGGGACAGGTCAAAATGAGGTTCTTC.

V and J are TRBV29-1 and TRBJ2-5; TRBD2 agrees at 9 bases. J was trimmed by 4 bases and V by 3 bases; bases with no gene match: 0. CDR1 is SQVTM and CDR2 is ANQGSEA in the germline V gene. This CDR3 is 12 amino acids long. The CDR3 loop reads CSVERGGETQYF. CDR3 sequence (DNA): TGCAGCGTTGAGCGGGGGGGAGAGACCCAGTACTTC.

This clone was seen just once. The gene calls are TRBV5-1 and TRBJ2-5; D not resolved. The germline V and J ends were trimmed by 1 base and 2 bases, with 9 bases remaining between them. The germline gives CDR1 SGHRS, CDR2 YFSETQ. The CDR3 length is 14 residues. CDR3 sequence reads: CASSLSRGQETQYF. CDR3 nucleotides: TGCGCCAGCAGCTTGTCTCGAGGACAAGAGACCCAGTACTTC.

This chain uses TRBV18 with TRBJ1-3; D uncertain. V lost 2 bases and J lost 0, with 11 bases in between. The CDR3 covers 16 residues. Germline V gene data show CDR1 as KGHSH and CDR2 as LQKENI. The CDR3 DNA sequence: TGTGCCAGCTCACCATCGTACACCAACTCTGGAAACACCATATATTTT. It codes for CASSPSYTNSGNTIYF.

V is TRBV5-1 and J is TRBJ1-1; the D gene is possibly TRBD1 (5 bases). V was trimmed by 3 bases and J by 6 bases, leaving 18 bases between them. This CDR3 spans 15 amino acids. Per germline, CDR1 SGHRS and CDR2 YFSETQ. CDR3 DNA: TGCGCCAGCAGCTCGTTACTTGGGGGGGAGTCTGAAGCTTTCTTT. Residues: CASSSLLGGESEAFF.

The chain links TRBV9 to TRBJ1-2; D unclear. CDR1 and CDR2 from the germline V gene are SGDLS and YYNGEE. Trimming shortened V by 0 bases and J by 2 bases, and 8 bases separated the two germline ends. CDR3 size: 14 residues. The CDR3 reads CASSVDRRNYGYTF. The CDR3 DNA reads TGTGCCAGCAGCGTAGATCGCAGGAACTATGGCTACACCTTC.

The chain combines TRBV3-1 (or the pseudogene TRBV3-2) with TRBJ1-3; D gene ambiguous. The CDR3 is 15 amino acids. Trimming left V 1 base short and J 1 base short, with 8 bases between. Looked up from germline, CDR1 is LGHDT and CDR2 is YNNKEL (reference sequence). The CDR3 loop is CASSQGRPSGNTIYF. The DNA of the CDR3 is TGTGCCAGCAGCCAAGGCAGACCTTCTGGAAACACCATATATTTT.